This T cell receptor (beta chain) was sequenced for a study of blood T cells in healthy people across ages. This CDR3 contains 14 residues. Trimming stripped 2 bases from V and 8 bases from J, with 10 bases between. Per the germline V gene, CDR1 is SGHTA and CDR2 is FQGNSA. The second PCR ran about 6 to 11 cycles with a sample-barcoded 5' primer and J-beta primers. TCRdb processed the 5' RACE reads anew with MiXCR; each CDR3 protein has one entry. This table has fewer than 800,000 distinct CDR3 sequences, approximately 21% appearing once. This clonotype was detected once. The sequenced material came from blood. The V call is TRBV7-2, the J call TRBJ1-6; D perhaps matches TRBD1 (5 bases). The sequence came from a man in his 70s in good health. Here the CDR3 reads CASSLLQGDSPLHF. CDR3 nucleotides: TGTGCCAGCAGCTTACTTCAAGGGGATTCACCCCTCCACTTT. The whole variable domain, remainder taken from reference TRBV7-2 and TRBJ1-6, is GAGVSQSPSNKVTEKGKDVELRCDPISGHTALYWYRQSLGQGLEFLIYFQGNSAPDKSGLPSDRFSAERTGGSVSTLTIQRTQQEDSAVYLCASSLLQGDSPLHFGNGTRLTVT.